This TCR beta chain is from a study of cytomegalovirus exposure and HLA in healthy donors (dated by TCRdb to about 2017). Concerning the study at large: An earlier analysis of about 560 of the donors reported 250 to 300 Gb of sequence data and around 100 million unique TCR beta sequences obtained from approximately 180 million T cells. Roughly 320 gigabases of sequencing data and 70 million to 100 million unique TCR sequences made up an early release that covered some 640 HLA-typed donors. The genetic ancestry cluster associated with self-reported Caucasian donors included about 81% of the 300 to 400 genotyped donors. The study was designed to test whether signatures of past pathogen exposure could be identified by cataloging public T cell receptors. The study profiled the T cell repertoires of about 640 subjects by immunosequencing and related them to cytomegalovirus serostatus. A separate validation cohort of roughly 110 different subjects was used in addition to the roughly 700-subject first cohort. The study combined high-throughput TCR immunosequencing, statistical association of individual TCRs with disease status, and machine learning to predict cytomegalovirus infection status. A later analysis re-analyzed previously published TCR beta repertoires from approximately 670 donors and added high-resolution HLA genotyping to study TCR occurrence patterns. Rather than using new phenotypic data, the later analysis identified candidate immune exposures from TCR beta sequences and from how often those sequences occurred across donors. In an earlier analysis of more than 550 of the donors, high-throughput TCR beta sequencing was used to judge whether each TCR beta V gene segment behaved as functional or pseudogenic. Donor age, sex, ethnicity and CMV serostatus were compiled together with the repertoire data. A later genetic analysis used genome-wide SNP genotypes for about 65% of the roughly 700 donors, treating that subset as a discovery cohort. Every discovery cohort repertoire had been produced on one sequencing platform. HLA typing covered class I and class II loci at four-digit resolution. The number of donors typed differed by locus, with 629-630 for A, B, C, DRB1 and DQB1, 522 for DQA1, over 600 for DPA1, and 472 for DPB1. A few DR-DQ haplotypes were treated as single units for association and clustering because of strong linkage in the cohort. Across some 400 genotyped donors of the cohort, an average of roughly 200,000 unique TCR beta nucleotide sequences per donor were sequenced, and around 20% of those sequences were non-productive. The study at large found these results: Several of the top co-occurrence clusters appeared to be linked to parvovirus B19, influenza, CMV and Epstein-Barr virus, according to a later analysis. Three of the identified cytomegalovirus-associated TCR beta chains were confirmed in vitro to be specific for cytomegalovirus antigens. The authors suggested that the approach could potentially be generalized to other disease states and immunological phenotypes. Some IMGT-functional V segments, including TRBV6-2 and TRBV6-3, could not be distinguished by the 87-base-pair reads and were therefore excluded. In a later genetic analysis, a missense DCLRE1C variant was associated with V-gene and J-gene trimming of TCR beta chains, and the association was replicated in an independent cohort. In a later analysis, the rate of TCR association differed among HLA loci, with DRB1 alleles having the most associated TCRs and HLA-C alleles having the fewest. A group of highly shared sequence variants was considered likely to be a technical artifact of the sequencing pipeline. In a later analysis, HLA-associated TCR beta chains showed more clonal expansion and lower generation probabilities than non-associated chains that were equally common. When HLA alleles, especially DR and DQ, strongly co-occurred, attributing TCR associations to individual alleles was difficult. Most TCR sequences were observed very rarely across donors, whereas some public TCRs were present in many individuals. In an earlier analysis of 587 of the donors, most TCR beta V segments appeared in productive rearrangements about 90% or about 30% of the time, broadly matching IMGT annotations. Compared with the approximately 720-donor mean, donors in an Asian-associated ancestry cluster had fewer N-insertions in productive TCRs, according to a later genetic analysis. A further reported finding was that TCR beta sequences accurately predicted the HLA-A and HLA-B alleles for most subjects in the first cohort. A later analysis found that most CMV-associated TCR beta chains appeared HLA-restricted, with HLA associations seemingly driven largely by CMV exposure. About 17 rarely observed V segments, including chromosome 9 orphons, were excluded from the earlier analysis of a few hundred of the donors because counts were too low. Sequencing depth was assumed to be roughly uniform across donors in the presence/absence analyses, though that assumption may not hold. Because HLA typing was unavailable for some donors at each locus, only the typed subset was used in association tests. The study gave a list of 150 to 200 TCR beta chains associated with cytomegalovirus. In this cohort, only TCR beta chains were sequenced, and detectable features were limited by the absence of alpha or paired-chain data. Specific HLA alleles were associated with 15,000 to 20,000 TCR beta sequences at a false discovery rate of 0.05 in a later analysis. In both the original and validation cohorts, the classifier was reported to diagnose cytomegalovirus status with high specificity and sensitivity. Correlated functional status among segregating V segments might reflect linkage disequilibrium, but an unknown experimental factor could not be ruled out. Immune exposure information for the cohort was limited to CMV serostatus.

In the germline V gene, CDR1 corresponds to MNHEY and CDR2 to SVGAGI. V lost 0 bases and J lost 8 bases; the stretch between them is 10 bases long. The CDR3 runs 14 amino acids, cysteine and phenylalanine included. Of all the DNA, just the CDR3 is kept, 42 bases in frame from base 1. Note on this clone: Which antigen it targets is not known. Base-call qualities are not available, and no considerably larger clone is one nucleotide away.

The cohort comprised around 700 healthy bone marrow donors. At the time of sampling, every cohort member was nominally healthy, though immune exposures that went unrecorded were likely present. The donor tested CMV seronegative, placing the donor among the 350 or so seronegative members of the cohort. Each donor provided a peripheral blood sample, and peripheral blood mononuclear cells were used for TCR beta sequencing. Genomic DNA extraction from the blood cell samples was performed with the Qiagen DNeasy Blood Extraction Kit. The library was generated by the immunoSEQ multiplex PCR assay. A mixture of 60 forward primers for TCR Vbeta segments and 13 reverse primers for TCR Jbeta segments was used in the multiplex PCR. The CDR3 region of rearranged TCR beta genes was amplified from genomic DNA with a multiplex PCR assay. On the Illumina HiSeq System, the amplified TCR beta libraries were sequenced as 87-base-pair reads. As for the authors' bioinformatics: Across the roughly 600 repertoires, a later analysis counted about 81 million unique TCR beta chains, roughly 11 million of which were shared by at least two donors. Raw reads were error-corrected and collapsed into unique sequences with a nearest-neighbor algorithm that merged closely related sequences to remove PCR and sequencing errors. To assign V, D and J gene segments, CDR3 sequences were aligned to IMGT reference sequences. For a sequence to be retained, at least a six-nucleotide match to both a V gene segment and a J gene segment was required. A rearrangement counted as productive if the CDR3 had no stop codons and remained in frame with V and J, and every other rearrangement counted as non-productive. CDR3 was defined by IMGT convention, running from the second conserved V-encoded cysteine to the conserved J-encoded phenylalanine. The earlier analysis of fewer than 700 of the donors excluded sequences that lacked an unambiguous match to a single V gene segment. In an earlier analysis of several hundred of the donors, V segments were called functional above 56.7% productive rearrangements and were called segregating when the between-donor standard deviation exceeded 5%. A statistical classification framework was developed to diagnose cytomegalovirus status using the catalog of TCR beta chain sequences. In a later analysis, TCR nucleotide sequences were compared against IMGT/GENE-DB human TR gene sequences so that V and J genes could be assigned. The TCRdist pipeline was used in a later analysis to assign CDR3 sequences and most-parsimonious VDJ recombination scenarios. In a later analysis, each TCR beta chain was defined by its CDR3 amino acid sequence together with its V-gene family, and reads lacking a unique V-gene family were excluded. To address suspected cross-contamination and a sequencing artifact, a later analysis removed under 600 highly shared, low-generation-probability nucleotide sequences. A later analysis calculated a clonal expansion index for each public chain from normalized within-repertoire ranks of inferred template counts. Generation probabilities in a later analysis came from a VDJ recombination model fitted to out-of-frame rearrangements, and those results were checked against IGoR. In a later analysis, TCR-TCR, TCR-HLA and TCR-CMV co-occurrence was scored with hypergeometric tests, and a repertoire-size bias correction was applied to TCR pairs. A later analysis estimated false discovery rates by permuting HLA or CMV assignments 20 times. In a later analysis, co-occurring TCRs were grouped using DBSCAN, with TCRdist sequence similarity added in when clustering inside HLA-allele-positive subsets. Co-occurrence clustering excluded repertoires with fewer than 30,000 or more than 120,000 public chains, plus five with anomalous nucleotide sharing. TCRdb's version of the immuneACCESS table is confined to in-frame rearrangements and falls short of the full clone set. An unresolved V gene accounts for under half of the shortfall where checked; the remainder is of unknown origin. From that table come the V and J calls and clone size; the DNA was used to work out D and trimming. The sample has around 150,000 clones on record, about 79% of them singletons. Less than 3.5% of the sample comes from the top ten.

The chain is encoded by TRBV6-5 joined to TRBJ1-4, with TRBD1 as a weak D call on 6 bases. The specimen was PBMCs. The sequence was collected from a male donor in good health and CMV-seronegative. The CDR3 sequence is CASSYSGQTEKLFF. Here is the DNA: TGTGCCAGCAGTTACTCCGGACAGACCGAAAAACTGTTTTTT.